Shown below are 27 T cell receptor beta chains from a single sample sequenced in a study of a mutant IDH1 vaccine in newly diagnosed glioma. Antigens for these TCRs are unknown. Sequencing was performed with immunoSEQ multiplex PCR; in TCRdb, only in-frame clones are kept and a portion is missing. The table includes over 25,000 clones, around 77% detected once. The time point denotes: week 35, safety follow-up. A 20-mer mutant IDH1 peptide at 300 ug was injected subcutaneously with topical imiquimod. Material: PBMCs, obtained from a glioma patient whose treatment included an IDH1 peptide vaccine. The receptors come from a woman younger than 45 with glioma. Some clones in this sample may be carry-over from other donors' samples.

This chain links TRBV5-6 with TRBJ2-3; 10 positions match TRBD1. Trimming cost V 4 bases and J 7 bases; bases outside gene matches: 3. The CDR3 sequence is 13 residues long. Germline V gene data show CDR1 as SGHDT and CDR2 as YYEEEE. The CDR3 nucleotides read TGTGCCAGCAGCCGGGACAGGGGTTATACGCAGTATTTT. Its translation is CASSRDRGYTQYF.

The chain carries TRBV7-9 and TRBJ2-3; unclear D gene. The CDR3 loop spans 14 amino acids. V shed 1 base and J shed 1 base, with 6 bases lying between them. Germline lookup yields CDR1 SEHNR and CDR2 FQNEAQ (reference sequence). CDR3 bases: TGTGCCAGCAGCTTAGGACTCGGCACAGATACGCAGTATTTT. Translation: CASSLGLGTDTQYF.

The chain recombines TRBV10-3 with TRBJ2-7, with 11 bases aligning to TRBD2. V lost 4 bases and J lost 4; bases outside the gene matches: 3. CDR3 length equals 14 residues. CDR1 is ENHRY, CDR2 SYGVKD, per germline. As DNA, the CDR3 is TGTGCCATCAGTGTAGCGGGAGGGCCGTACGAGCAGTACTTC. Residues: CAISVAGGPYEQYF.

The gene calls are TRBV29-1 and TRBJ2-3; TRBD1 agrees at 7 bases. Germline CDR1 and CDR2: SQVTM and ANQGSEA. The V segment lost 1 base and the J segment 5 bases; nucleotides outside the gene matches: 12. The CDR3 has 16 residues. The CDR3 here is CSVEVGTAPSLDTQYF. The CDR3 bases are TGCAGCGTTGAAGTGGGGACAGCCCCTAGCCTAGATACGCAGTATTTT.

This clone was counted a single time. The rearrangement uses TRBV4-1 and TRBJ1-1; tentative D call: TRBD1 (6 bases). Germline CDR1 MGHRA, CDR2 YSYEKL. This CDR3 spans 15 amino acids. V was trimmed by 4 bases and J by 8 bases, leaving 20 bases between them. CDR3 bases: TGCGCCAGCAGCCCGCTTGGGGAGGGGGGGTCGGAAGCTTTCTTT. Translation: CASSPLGEGGSEAFF.

This clone is categorized as medium-sized. The chain joins TRBV19 to TRBJ1-1; TRBD1 is a possible D gene (6 bases). CDR1 is LNHDA, CDR2 SQIVND, per germline (reference sequence). V was trimmed by 11 bases and J by 4 bases, leaving 17 bases between them. This CDR3 has 13 amino acids. The CDR3 sequence: CASTPGVVTEAFF. The CDR3 DNA sequence: TGTGCCTCAACCCCAGGGGTCGTCACTGAAGCTTTCTTT.

Concerning this clone: The identical CDR3 is also encoded by other nucleotide sequences in the sample. The chain uses TRBV7-9 and TRBJ2-5; D remains ambiguous. V lost 1 base, J lost 5 bases, and 5 bases lay in between. The CDR3 covers 12 residues. In germline, CDR1 is SEHNR, CDR2 FQNEAQ (reference sequence). The CDR3 DNA is TGTGCCAGCAGCTTAGTTTCGGAGACCCAGTACTTC. Its translation: CASSLVSETQYF.

This rearrangement joins TRBV6-1 to TRBJ2-2; 8 bases agree with TRBD1. Per germline, CDR1 MNHNS and CDR2 SASEGT. The V segment lost 6 bases and the J segment 7 bases; nucleotides outside the gene matches: 7. The CDR3 has 14 residues. The CDR3 reads CASSLTGADGELFF. The CDR3, as DNA: TGTGCCAGCAGCTTGACAGGGGCGGACGGGGAGCTGTTTTTT.

The V gene is TRBV19, the J gene TRBJ2-7; the D is unclear. The CDR3 length is 13 residues. Germline V gene data show CDR1 as LNHDA and CDR2 as SQIVND (reference sequence). The V and J ends lost 6 bases and 5 bases respectively, with 14 bases between them. Written as DNA, the CDR3 is TGTGCCAGTAGCACTGGATCGTGGGACGAGCAGTACTTC. It specifies CASSTGSWDEQYF.

The sample holds a few counts of this clone. The rearrangement links TRBV5-6 to TRBJ1-1; D might be TRBD1 (6 bases). This CDR3 has 15 residues. V lost 2 bases and J lost 7, with 18 bases in between. Germline values: CDR1 SGHDT, CDR2 YYEEEE. The CDR3 is CASSFGRGAGSEAFF. Here the CDR3 DNA reads TGTGCCAGCAGCTTTGGGAGGGGGGCAGGGAGTGAAGCTTTCTTT.

The chain couples TRBV15 to TRBJ1-5; D is perhaps TRBD1 (5 bases). Per germline, CDR1 LNHNV and CDR2 YYDKDF (reference sequence). V was shortened by 3 bases and J by 1 base, with 10 bases between the two germline ends. The CDR3 covers 15 residues. The CDR3 spells CATSSAGRSNQPQHF. For the CDR3, the DNA is TGTGCCACCAGCAGCGCGGGACGGAGCAATCAGCCCCAGCATTTT. The complete variable domain, with remaining parts taken from reference TRBV15 and TRBJ1-5, reads DAMVIQNPRYQVTQFGKPVTLSCSQTLNHNVMYWYQQKSSQAPKLLFHYYDKDFNNEADTPDNFQSRRPNTSFCFLDIRSPGLGDTAMYLCATSSAGRSNQPQHFGDGTRLSIL.

The rearrangement links TRBV10-3 to TRBJ1-1; 9 nucleotides match TRBD1. The CDR3 length is 14 residues. V lost 7 bases and J lost 4; bases outside the gene matches: 7. Germline V CDR1 and CDR2: ENHRY, SYGVKD. This chain's CDR3 is CAITPTGGTTEAFF. The DNA for the CDR3 is TGTGCCATCACCCCGACAGGGGGTACCACTGAAGCTTTCTTT.

The V call is TRBV27, the J call TRBJ2-5; D gene unclear. The germline V gene encodes CDR1 MNHEY and CDR2 SMNVEV (reference sequence). The CDR3 totals 14 residues. Trimming shortened V by 5 bases and J by 0 bases, and 10 bases separated the two germline ends. The chain's CDR3 is CASSGKLHQETQYF. In DNA, the CDR3 is TGTGCCAGCAGTGGCAAGCTACACCAAGAGACCCAGTACTTC.

V and J are TRBV7-6 and TRBJ2-5; TRBD1 agrees at 9 bases. V was pared by 5 bases and J by 5 bases, with 6 bases of the junction left unmatched. The V gene's germline CDR1 is SGHVS and CDR2 FNYEAQ. This CDR3 is 14 amino acids long. The CDR3 loop reads CASSRQGVGETQYF. The CDR3 nucleotides read TGTGCCAGCAGCCGACAGGGGGTCGGGGAGACCCAGTACTTC.

The chain has TRBV6-5 and TRBJ1-1; no clear D gene. CDR3 length equals 12 residues. V was cut by 11 bases and J by 5 bases, with 15 bases left in between. CDR1 and CDR2 from the germline V gene are MNHEY and SVGAGI. The CDR3 here is CAVGRVGTEAFF. The DNA of the CDR3 is TGTGCCGTGGGGAGAGTAGGGACTGAAGCTTTCTTT.

The chain couples TRBV6-5 to TRBJ2-3; D might be TRBD1 (5 bases). The CDR3 has 14 amino acids. Germline CDR1 and CDR2: MNHEY and SVGAGI. Trimming removed 0 bases at V and 4 bases at J, with 8 bases between. The CDR3 bases are TGTGCCAGCAGTTACTCGCAAGGGGCAGATACGCAGTATTTT. Amino acids: CASSYSQGADTQYF.

This sequence joins TRBV30 and TRBJ2-7, with a weak D call TRBD1 (6 bases). V was clipped by 5 bases and J by 4 bases, with 9 bases between them. Germline CDR1 reads GTSNPN; CDR2 reads SVGIG (reference sequence). This CDR3 is 11 amino acids long. CDR3 nucleotides: TGTGCCTGGGAGGACAGTTACGAGCAGTACTTC. This codes for CAWEDSYEQYF. The full variable domain, completed using reference TRBV30 and TRBJ2-7, is SQTIHQWPATLVQPVGSPLSLECTVEGTSNPNLYWYRQAAGRGLQLLFYSVGIGQISSEVPQNLSASRPQDRQFILSSKKLLLSDSGFYLCAWEDSYEQYFGPGTRLTVT.

J is TRBJ2-7 and V is TRBV13; 7 bases are a match to TRBD2. Germline V CDR1 and CDR2: PRHDT, FYEKMQ (reference sequence). CDR3 length equals 16 residues. The V and J ends lost 5 bases and 5 bases, in that order; junction bases with no gene match: 15. The CDR3 DNA sequence: TGTGCCAGCAGCGTACAGTCGGGGAGGGCCGATAACGAGCAGTACTTC. Translating gives CASSVQSGRADNEQYF.

This clone has more than one count but fewer than ten. The genes are TRBV9 and TRBJ2-1; unclear D gene. Trimming took 0 bases from V and 15 from J, leaving 13 bases between them. CDR3 length equals 12 residues. Germline CDR1 and CDR2: SGDLS and YYNGEE. CDR3 nucleotide sequence: TGTGCCAGCAGCGTAGGAGGTAGTCGTCTGTTCTTC. It specifies CASSVGGSRLFF.

The sample holds a few counts of this clone. This chain uses TRBV29-1 with TRBJ2-7, with a tentative D call TRBD1 (6 bases). This CDR3 is 14 amino acids long. Trimming pared 3 bases from V and 6 bases from J, leaving 18 bases between. Germline V gene lookup returns CDR1 SQVTM and CDR2 ANQGSEA. The CDR3 bases are TGCAGCGTTGATTCCCAGGGGAAGGTAGGCGAGCAGTACTTC. Translating gives CSVDSQGKVGEQYF.

V and J are TRBV15 and TRBJ2-7; D not certain. Germline V gene sequence: CDR1 LNHNV, CDR2 YYDKDF (reference sequence). Trimming took off 0 bases at V and 2 bases at J, with 11 bases between the two ends. The CDR3 is made up of 15 amino acids. The CDR3 bases are TGTGCCACCAGCAGAGATGCATCCCAGACCTACGAGCAGTACTTC. It specifies CATSRDASQTYEQYF.

V is TRBV5-1 and J is TRBJ2-3, with 8 bases aligning to TRBD1. V shed 0 bases and J 3 bases; nucleotides not matched to a gene: 9. The CDR3 extends over 17 amino acids. Germline V gene data show CDR1 as SGHRS and CDR2 as YFSETQ. CDR3 loop: CASSLAQGALGTDTQYF. In nucleotides, the CDR3 is TGCGCCAGCAGCTTGGCTCAGGGGGCGTTGGGGACAGATACGCAGTATTTT.

The V gene is TRBV4-1, the J gene TRBJ1-1; D may be TRBD1 (6 bases). Trimming took off 2 bases at V and 10 bases at J, with 17 bases between the two ends. CDR3 length: 14 amino acids. The germline V gene has CDR1 MGHRA and CDR2 YSYEKL. CDR3 nucleotides: TGCGCCAGCAGCCAAAGGGGTCTGGAACAGGGAGCTTTCTTT. This codes for CASSQRGLEQGAFF.

V gene TRBV10-3 combines with J gene TRBJ2-3; D possibly matches TRBD1 or TRBD2 (6 bases each). This CDR3 region has 13 residues. The germline V gene has CDR1 ENHRY and CDR2 SYGVKD. Deletions cut 6 bases from V and 5 bases from J, with 12 bases between. CDR3: CAIRQGSGDTQYF. In DNA, the CDR3 is TGTGCCATCAGACAGGGTAGCGGAGATACGCAGTATTTT.

The chain is built from TRBV7-3 and TRBJ1-5; 8 nucleotides line up with TRBD1. The CDR3 is 13 residues long. The J segment lost 15 bases and the V segment lost 0 bases, leaving 7 bases of the junction unmatched. Germline V gene lookup returns CDR1 SGHTA and CDR2 FQGTGA. The CDR3 loop reads CASSLTSGGRLHF. The CDR3 coding sequence is TGTGCCAGCAGCTTAACGTCAGGGGGCAGGCTGCATTTT.

The chain links TRBV6-5 to TRBJ1-2, with D perhaps matching TRBD1 (5 bases). V shed 2 bases and J shed 2 bases, with 9 bases lying between them. The CDR3 extends over 14 amino acids. Germline V gene data show CDR1 as MNHEY and CDR2 as SVGAGI. As DNA, the CDR3 is TGTGCCAGCAGTTACGGCAGGGTCAACTATGGCTACACCTTC. This gives the protein CASSYGRVNYGYTF.

There are a few counts of this clone. The chain recombines TRBV5-8 with TRBJ1-4, with D uncertain. Germline-derived CDR1 and CDR2 are SGHTS and YDEGEE. V was clipped by 6 bases and J by 0 bases, with 15 bases between them. The CDR3 is made up of 16 amino acids. In DNA form, the CDR3 reads TGTGCCAGCATCCCTTCTTACCTTGCAACTAATGAAAAACTGTTTTTT. This codes for CASIPSYLATNEKLFF.